This T cell receptor (beta chain) was observed in a study of control samples from healthy donors and cancer patients (TCRdb year 2020). The library was obtained by the immunoSEQ multiplex PCR assay. The table was pulled from immuneACCESS by TCRdb, which kept in-frame rearrangements only. Such tables lose some clones; where checked, under half of the loss comes from unresolved V genes, and the rest has no known cause. The sample table shows over 85,000 clones, and 84% are seen once. Over 30% of the sample lies in the top ten. To note about this clone: What antigen it recognizes has not been identified. Base qualities are missing; no much larger clone stands one base away.

The TCR originated in a man aged 70 or older with lung cancer. Sequenced material: PBMCs.

The CDR3 region: CASSEGYRGPYNEQFF. The nucleotide sequence reads as follows: TGTGCCAGCAGTGAAGGGTACAGGGGGCCTTACAATGAGCAGTTCTTC. The chain uses TRBV25-1 and TRBJ2-1; 9 central bases correspond to TRBD1. The CDR3 numbers 16 residues from cysteine through phenylalanine. The entry retains the CDR3 DNA only, 48 bases that are in frame from base 1. Relative to germline, V is missing 2 bases and J is missing 4 bases, with 6 bases of the junction outside any gene match. The germline V gene sets CDR1 to MGHDK and CDR2 to SYGVNS.